This T cell receptor (beta chain) originates from a study of blood T cell repertoires in COVID-19. Study-level information: The origin of the acute and convalescent COVID-19 samples was the United States, Italy and Spain. In each case, the material was cDNA or gDNA derived from T cells, B-cell-depleted T cells, or PBMCs.

In the original workflow: From reference gene primer amplification, estimates of nucleated cell counts were derived. Only in-frame clones appear in the TCRdb table, and some are missing; sequencing was by immunoSEQ multiplex PCR. V and J calls and clone size are as listed in that table; D and trimming were resolved from the DNA. The data show approximately 220,000 clones, around 84% seen once. The CDR3 runs to 11 residues. Trimming took off 4 bases at V and 3 bases at J, with 4 bases between the two ends. Germline assignment: CDR1 ENHRY and CDR2 SYGVKD. This clone was found once. This sequence was found in a woman aged 60-75 years who had recovered from COVID-19. The material sequenced was peripheral blood. V usage is TRBV10-3 and J usage is TRBJ2-7; unclear D gene. This CDR3 is CAISGGYEQYF. The CDR3 bases are TGTGCCATCAGTGGAGGCTACGAGCAGTACTTC.